This T cell receptor beta chain was sequenced for a study of cytomegalovirus exposure and HLA in healthy donors. At the level of the study: Of all 360 or so donors who were genotyped, roughly 81% belonged to the Caucasian-associated ancestry cluster. Study-level points and caveats: By a later analysis, the bulk of CMV-associated TCR beta chains appeared HLA-restricted.

It was healthy bone marrow donors who served as donors. With 3 bases removed from V and 4 bases from J, the gap between germline ends came to 15 bases. In germline, CDR1 is KGHSH, CDR2 LQKENI. This CDR3 is built from 15 residues. The PCR contained 60 Vbeta and 13 Jbeta primers. Data came from immunoSEQ multiplex PCR; TCRdb stores just in-frame clones and leaves some out. The repertoire has about 55,000 clones, over 80% of them found once; the top ten carry roughly 1.4%. This clone has just one count. Its antigen is as yet unknown. This clonotype was sampled from a man aged 25-45 years in good health and CMV-seronegative. Sequencing input: PBMCs. The rearrangement uses TRBV18 and TRBJ2-5, with D perhaps TRBD1 (6 bases). CDR3 DNA sequence: TGTGCCAGCTCACCGGTTCAGGGGAATATAGAGACCCAGTACTTC. It encodes CASSPVQGNIETQYF. The whole variable domain, filled in from reference TRBV18 and TRBJ2-5, reads NAGVMQNPRHLVRRRGQEARLRCSPMKGHSHVYWYRQLPEEGLKFMVYLQKENIIDESGMPKERFSAEFPKEGPSILRIQQVVRGDSAAYFCASSPVQGNIETQYFGPGTRLLVL.